These T cell receptor beta chains were read from a single sample in a study of long-term antiretroviral therapy in people with HIV. The data were produced by immunoSEQ multiplex PCR, yet TCRdb's version contains in-frame clones alone and is incomplete. The repertoire holds about 15,000 clones, with roughly 80% as singletons. The specimen was unsorted PBMCs, collected about 1.2 years before starting antiretroviral therapy. The receptors derive from a man aged 30 to 39 with HIV. Each CDR3 is given with its conserved first and last residue. Fields, in order: D gene, clone size, J gene, V gene, CDR3 protein, CDR3 DNA. D genes are given only for firm matches. Clone size, where shown, is once, few, many, or a class for clones that have expanded.

- once TRBJ2-7 TRBV27 CASSPGRSYEQYF TGTGCCAGCAGTCCCGGACGGTCCTACGAGCAGTACTTC
- - TRBJ1-5 TRBV30 CAWRDSYYGNQPQHF TGTGCCTGGAGGGACAGCTATTACGGCAATCAGCCCCAGCATTTT
- few TRBJ2-2 TRBV7-2 CASSRIGGGTGELFF TGTGCCAGCAGCCGCATCGGGGGCGGCACCGGGGAGCTGTTTTTT
- - TRBJ2-5 TRBV7-9 CASSLVNLGQETQYF TGTGCCAGCAGCTTAGTTAACTTAGGCCAAGAGACCCAGTACTTC
- - TRBJ2-5 TRBV19 CASSNFRGETQYF TGTGCCAGTAGCAACTTCCGAGGAGAGACCCAGTACTTC
- - TRBJ1-1 TRBV28 CASSPPLGRNTEAFF TGTGCCAGCAGCCCACCGCTGGGGAGGAACACTGAAGCTTTCTTT
- few TRBJ2-2 TRBV5-1 CASSQQETNTGELFF TGCGCCAGCAGCCAGCAGGAAACGAACACCGGGGAGCTGTTTTTT
- medium-sized TRBJ1-4 TRBV28 CASSLQGFLEKLFF TGTGCCAGCAGTTTGCAGGGCTTTTTGGAAAAACTGTTTTTT
- - TRBJ1-3 TRBV9 CASSPTVVQLDSGNTIYF TGTGCCAGCAGCCCAACGGTGGTGCAGCTGGACTCTGGAAACACCATATATTTT
- - TRBJ1-1 TRBV6-4 CASSDSSTGQAFF TGTGCCAGCAGTGACTCGTCGACAGGCCAAGCTTTCTTT
- - TRBJ2-7 TRBV7-9 CASSFGSYEQYF TGTGCCAGCAGTTTTGGGTCCTACGAGCAGTACTTC
- - TRBJ1-5 TRBV28 CATIPGPKNHQPQHF TGTGCCACCATCCCGGGCCCAAAGAACCATCAGCCCCAGCATTTT
TRBD2 once TRBJ2-3 TRBV2 CASSASRGTRGDTQYF TGTGCCAGCAGTGCCTCGCGGGGGACCCGCGGAGATACGCAGTATTTT
TRBD2 - TRBJ2-3 TRBV7-6 CASSFKGVPSGRATDTQYF TGTGCCAGCAGCTTCAAGGGAGTTCCTAGCGGGAGGGCCACAGATACGCAGTATTTT